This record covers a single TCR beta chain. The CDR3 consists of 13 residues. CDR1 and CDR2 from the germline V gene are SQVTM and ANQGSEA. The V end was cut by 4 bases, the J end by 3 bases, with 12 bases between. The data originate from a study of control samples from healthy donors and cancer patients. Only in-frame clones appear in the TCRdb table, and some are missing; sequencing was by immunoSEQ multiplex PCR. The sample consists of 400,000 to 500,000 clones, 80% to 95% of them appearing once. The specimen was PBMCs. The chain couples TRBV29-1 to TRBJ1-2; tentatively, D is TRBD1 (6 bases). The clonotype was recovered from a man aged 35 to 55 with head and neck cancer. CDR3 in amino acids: CSVGSYRDYGYTF. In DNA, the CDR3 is TGCAGCGTTGGTTCCTACAGGGACTATGGCTACACCTTC.